The T cell receptor (beta chain) under discussion was sequenced for a study of blood T cells in healthy people across ages. Overall study findings and caveats: The study found more naive CD4+ cells and higher diversity in long-lived than aged donors. Diversity estimates drawn from one million T cells were deemed underestimates.

A second about 6 to 12 cycle PCR used barcoded and J-beta primers. TCRdb reprocessed the 5' RACE reads via MiXCR and lists one record per CDR3 protein. In the table there are more than 750,000 distinct CDR3 sequences, about 29% of which are singletons. For every donor, a draw yielded around 9.4 milliliters of peripheral blood. The CDR3 runs to 15 residues. The germline gives CDR1 MDHEN, CDR2 SYDVKM. Remarks on this clonotype: What it recognizes is unknown. Relative to the germline gene, one junction end is altered; a read error may explain this.

The sample also formed part of further work on T cells of mothers and their children. As that report states: It was through the M1S primer of the second PCR that sample barcodes and 2-4 random nucleotides were added.

This sequence joins TRBV28 and TRBJ1-4, with D uncertain. This receptor was identified in a woman between 35 and 50 years old in good health. Sequencing was done on a sample of blood. In DNA form, the CDR3 reads TGTGCCGGCAGTTTAAGGATGGGGAGTAATGAAAAACTGTTTTTT. Its protein is CAGSLRMGSNEKLFF.